This TCR beta chain was profiled in a study of blood T cell repertoires in COVID-19. Clones were read by immunoSEQ multiplex PCR, and TCRdb kept only the in-frame ones, dropping some. The sample lists 100,000 to 110,000 clones; more than 85% were seen once. Per germline, CDR1 SQVTM and CDR2 ANQGSEA. The CDR3 extends over 13 residues, inclusive of both ends. For this clone: It is unclear where the CDR3 begins or ends on the DNA, so no DNA is shown, and the CDR3 is as TCRdb lists it.

This clonotype was sampled from a man in his forties or fifties with active COVID-19. Sequencing input: peripheral blood. The V and J genes are TRBV29-1 and TRBJ2-3; the D call TRBD2 from the table was never checked on the DNA. CDR3 loop: CSVEVGRGAAGYF.